The T cell receptor (beta chain) described here comes from a study of identical twins. Points from the study as a whole: Out-of-frame alpha sequences common to twins were enriched for low generation probability.

A single record per CDR3 protein comes from TCRdb applying MiXCR to the 5' RACE reads. This table holds around 550,000 distinct CDR3 sequences, roughly 15% found once. Germline V gene data show CDR1 as SNHLY and CDR2 as FYNNEI. CDR3 size: 14 residues. Trimming removed 6 bases from V and 4 bases from J; junction bases left unmatched: 5. Notes on this clonotype: Antigen unknown.

These records were also assigned to another study, of yellow fever vaccine responses in identical twins.

This chain joins TRBV2 and TRBJ1-5; 8 bases are a match to TRBD1. This TCR derives from a young woman in good health. The sample was CD4+ T cells sorted from blood. Written as DNA, the CDR3 is TGTGCCAGCAGCGACGACAGGGGTAATCAGCCCCAGCATTTT. Protein product: CASSDDRGNQPQHF.